The 29 T cell receptor beta chains presented below share a single source sample, sequenced in a study of blood T cell repertoires in COVID-19. Libraries were prepared by immunoSEQ multiplex PCR; TCRdb keeps only in-frame clonotypes and omits some of them. The sample contains 60,000 to 70,000 clones, 80% to 90% of which appear only once. Sequenced material: peripheral blood. These receptors all stem from a woman aged 80 or over with active COVID-19.

This chain uses TRBV18 with TRBJ1-5, with D tentatively TRBD1 (5 bases). V was cut by 6 bases and J by 7 bases, with 16 bases left in between. The germline gives CDR1 KGHSH, CDR2 LQKENI. The CDR3 spans 14 residues. The CDR3 DNA is TGTGCCAGCTCTCCGATGGGGGGGAACCAGCCCCAGCATTTT. Its translation: CASSPMGGNQPQHF.

This sequence joins TRBV7-8 and TRBJ2-1; TRBD1 matches 7 bases. The J segment lost 4 bases and the V segment lost 5 bases, leaving 8 bases of the junction unmatched. CDR3 length equals 15 residues. Germline V CDR1 and CDR2: SGHVS, FQNEAQ. The CDR3 region is CASSPGGSIYNEQFF. CDR3 in DNA: TGTGCCAGCAGCCCAGGGGGTAGTATATACAATGAGCAGTTCTTC.

The CDR3 DNA reads TGTGCCAGCAGTTTATCGTTGTCAGGGTCGGGGACCCAGTACTTC. It codes for CASSLSLSGSGTQYF. The genes are TRBV27 and TRBJ2-5, with D possibly TRBD1 on 5 matching bases. The CDR3 covers 15 residues. V shed 0 bases and J shed 7 bases, with 15 bases lying between them. Germline CDR1 reads MNHEY; CDR2 reads SMNVEV (reference sequence).

The table lists this clone with a count of one. V and J are TRBV5-1 and TRBJ2-2, with D maybe TRBD1 (6 bases). Germline CDR1 reads SGHRS; CDR2 reads YFSETQ. This CDR3 region has 15 residues. Trimming took off 4 bases at V and 7 bases at J, with 17 bases between the two ends. CDR3 in DNA: TGCGCCAGCAGCCCAACTACAGGGAGTCACGGGGAGCTGTTTTTT. Translation gives CASSPTTGSHGELFF.

V and J are TRBV6-7 and TRBJ1-1, with TRBD1 identical over 7 bases. TRBV6-7 belongs to the ORF category, with a function that is uncertain. Trimming at V came to 6 bases and at J to 3 bases, leaving 7 bases not matched to a gene. This CDR3 region has 14 residues. The CDR3 coding sequence is TGTGCCAGCAGCAGTGAACAGGGGTACACTGAAGCTTTCTTT. This gives the protein CASSSEQGYTEAFF.

Only a few counts were recorded for this clone. The rearrangement links TRBV2 to TRBJ1-6; D gene uncertain. V was clipped by 0 bases and J by 7 bases, with 7 bases between them. The CDR3 runs to 14 residues. Germline-derived CDR1 and CDR2 are SNHLY and FYNNEI. The CDR3 nucleotides read TGTGCCAGCAGTGAAGCGTCACAGAATTCACCCCTCCACTTT. This translates into CASSEASQNSPLHF.

This chain links TRBV19 with TRBJ1-1; D is possibly TRBD1 (6 bases). Germline loops: CDR1 LNHDA, CDR2 SQIVND (reference sequence). V was pared by 4 bases and J by 8 bases, with 11 bases between. This CDR3 is 12 amino acids long. The CDR3 DNA sequence: TGTGCCAGTAGTAGACTGCAGGGGGAAGCTTTCTTT. It yields the protein CASSRLQGEAFF. The whole variable domain, filled in from reference TRBV19 and TRBJ1-1, reads DGGITQSPKYLFRKEGQNVTLSCEQNLNHDAMYWYRQDPGQGLRLIYYSQIVNDFQKGDIAEGYSVSREKKESFPLTVTSAQKNPTAFYLCASSRLQGEAFFGQGTRLTVV.

The chain has TRBV7-9 and TRBJ1-1; 7 positions agree with TRBD1. Germline loops: CDR1 SEHNR, CDR2 FQNEAQ (reference sequence). With V trimmed by 5 bases and J by 5 bases, 5 bases remained unmatched. The CDR3 extends over 13 amino acids. DNA of the CDR3: TGTGCCAGCAGCCGACGACAGGGAACTGAAGCTTTCTTT. Translation: CASSRRQGTEAFF.

This sequence joins TRBV5-1 and TRBJ2-7; TRBD1 matches 7 bases. Germline loops: CDR1 SGHRS, CDR2 YFSETQ. V lost 4 bases and J lost 2; bases outside the gene matches: 6. The CDR3 totals 14 residues. The CDR3 protein is CASSQGDGPYEQYF. CDR3 DNA sequence: TGCGCCAGCAGCCAGGGGGACGGACCCTACGAGCAGTACTTC.

The chain has TRBV20-1 and TRBJ2-7, with D hard to call. The CDR3 covers 11 residues. The V end was cut by 6 bases, the J end by 2 bases, with 8 bases between. Germline CDR1 and CDR2: DFQATT and SNEGSKA (reference sequence). The CDR3 loop is CSAGDPYEQYF. Here the CDR3 DNA reads TGCAGTGCGGGCGATCCCTACGAGCAGTACTTC.

The chain combines TRBV20-1 with TRBJ2-3; perhaps TRBD2 as D (5 bases). Trimming took off 3 bases at V and 2 bases at J, with 18 bases between the two ends. This CDR3 comprises 16 residues. Germline CDR1 and CDR2: DFQATT and SNEGSKA (reference sequence). The CDR3 loop is CSASNPPDSNTDTQYF. In nucleotides, the CDR3 is TGCAGTGCTAGTAACCCCCCGGACTCGAACACAGATACGCAGTATTTT.

In regard to this clone: The junction departs from the called germline gene at one end, perhaps through a read error. The genes are TRBV7-7 and TRBJ1-1; TRBD1 matches 11 bases. CDR3 length equals 15 residues. CDR1 is SSHAT and CDR2 is FNYEAQ in the germline V gene (reference sequence). The CDR3 coding sequence is TGTGCTAGCAGCTTGCTGGACAGGGGGCGAGGTGAAGCTTTCTTT. Translation gives CASSLLDRGRGEAFF.

The rearrangement joins TRBV30 to TRBJ1-2; 7 bases fit TRBD1. Per the germline V gene, CDR1 is GTSNPN and CDR2 is SVGIG (reference sequence). This CDR3 region has 13 residues. Germline trimming cut 0 bases from V and 6 bases from J; bases unmatched to any gene: 4. The CDR3 DNA is TGTGCCTGGAGTGTAGGGACAGTAGATGGCTACACCTTC. It yields the protein CAWSVGTVDGYTF.

This rearrangement joins TRBV9 to TRBJ2-5; 9 nucleotides line up with TRBD1. In germline, CDR1 is SGDLS, CDR2 YYNGEE. The CDR3 loop spans 14 amino acids. Losses at the gene ends were 2 bases for V and 5 bases for J; bases not matched to a gene: 4. The CDR3 spells CASSVTGGGETQYF. The CDR3 region has the DNA TGTGCCAGCAGCGTGACAGGGGGTGGGGAGACCCAGTACTTC.

The chain joins TRBV6-1 to TRBJ1-4; 8 bases are shared with TRBD1. V trimming: 3 bases; J trimming: 3 bases; junction bases outside the gene matches: 3. Looked up from germline, CDR1 is MNHNS and CDR2 is SASEGT. The CDR3 runs 15 residues. CDR3: CASSDLRGPNEKLFF. Written as DNA, the CDR3 is TGTGCCAGCAGTGACCTCAGGGGGCCTAATGAAAAACTGTTTTTT.

The chain joins TRBV7-2 to TRBJ1-5; 7 positions agree with TRBD1. Germline assignment: CDR1 SGHTA and CDR2 FQGNSA. This CDR3 spans 16 amino acids. The junction had 5 bases not matched to a gene; V was cut back by 1 base and J by 2 bases. For the CDR3, the DNA is TGTGCCAGCAGCTTAGGACAGGGCAAGGGCAATCAGCCCCAGCATTTT. Its translation is CASSLGQGKGNQPQHF.

The chain couples TRBV7-9 to TRBJ2-7; tentatively, D is TRBD1 (5 bases). The CDR3 is made up of 13 amino acids. The germline CDR1 and CDR2 sequences are SEHNR and FQNEAQ (reference sequence). Between the trimmed V and J ends, which lost 6 bases and 2 bases, there was a span of 11 bases. The CDR3 reads CASSGRVAYEQYF. In DNA form, the CDR3 reads TGTGCCAGCAGTGGCAGGGTCGCCTACGAGCAGTACTTC.

The gene calls are TRBV29-1 and TRBJ2-5, with 16 nucleotides matching TRBD2. CDR1 and CDR2 (germline): SQVTM, ANQGSEA. Germline trimming cut 7 bases from V and 5 bases from J; bases unmatched to any gene: 10. CDR3 length equals 16 residues. CDR3 sequence: CSALGTSGGARETQYF. CDR3 nucleotide sequence: TGCAGCGCCCTGGGGACTAGCGGGGGGGCACGGGAGACCCAGTACTTC.

The chain uses TRBV11-2 and TRBJ2-2, with 10 bases fitting TRBD1. CDR3 size: 15 residues. J lost 5 bases, V lost 4 bases, and 4 bases had no gene match. The V gene's germline CDR1 is SGHAT and CDR2 FQNNGV. CDR3 DNA sequence: TGTGCCAGCAGCTCCGGGACAGGGGTGACCGGGGAGCTGTTTTTT. Amino acids: CASSSGTGVTGELFF. The full variable domain, rest sourced from reference TRBV11-2 and TRBJ2-2, is EAGVAQSPRYKIIEKRQSVAFWCNPISGHATLYWYQQILGQGPKLLIQFQNNGVVDDSQLPKDRFSAERLKGVDSTLKIQPAKLEDSAVYLCASSSGTGVTGELFFGEGSRLTVL.

The V call is TRBV28, the J call TRBJ1-1; 7 bases agree with TRBD1. This CDR3 is built from 16 residues. Germline loops: CDR1 MDHEN, CDR2 SYDVKM. Losses at the gene ends were 4 bases for V and 6 bases for J; bases not matched to a gene: 14. This chain's CDR3 is CASSSPSRGRLAEAFF. DNA for the CDR3: TGTGCCAGCAGTTCACCCTCGAGGGGGCGCTTGGCTGAAGCTTTCTTT.

Only one count was recorded for this clone. This same CDR3 is encoded by further DNA sequences in the sample. The chain joins TRBV7-2 to TRBJ2-5; the match to TRBD2 covers 10 bases. Trimming took 3 bases from V and 5 from J; bases not matched to a gene: 6. The germline V gene encodes CDR1 SGHTA and CDR2 FQGNSA. CDR3 length equals 15 residues. Here the CDR3 DNA reads TGTGCCAGCAGCTTTCAGCGGGGGGGCGGGGAGACCCAGTACTTC. The encoded protein is CASSFQRGGGETQYF.

The chain uses TRBV20-1 and TRBJ1-1, with no clear D. CDR3 length: 11 residues. The germline V gene encodes CDR1 DFQATT and CDR2 SNEGSKA (reference sequence). Trimming took 3 bases from V and 7 from J, leaving 9 bases between them. CDR3: CSARAGFEAFF. CDR3 in DNA: TGCAGTGCTAGGGCGGGGTTTGAAGCTTTCTTT.

The chain combines TRBV28 with TRBJ2-1, with 14 bases aligning to TRBD2. The CDR3 spans 16 residues. CDR1 is MDHEN, CDR2 SYDVKM, per germline. The J segment lost 8 bases and the V segment lost 4 bases, leaving 7 bases of the junction unmatched. This chain's CDR3 is CASSSPGTSGGDEQFF. The CDR3, as DNA: TGTGCCAGCAGTTCACCCGGGACTAGCGGGGGCGATGAGCAGTTCTTC. The full variable domain, rest sourced from reference TRBV28 and TRBJ2-1, is DVKVTQSSRYLVKRTGEKVFLECVQDMDHENMFWYRQDPGLGLRLIYFSYDVKMKEKGDIPEGYSVSREKKERFSLILESASTNQTSMYLCASSSPGTSGGDEQFFGPGTRLTVL.

This clone was seen a single time. The chain combines TRBV27 with TRBJ1-2; 9 nucleotides match TRBD1. The CDR3 is 16 residues long. CDR1 is MNHEY and CDR2 is SMNVEV in the germline V gene (reference sequence). J was trimmed by 2 bases and V by 0 bases; bases with no gene match: 4. The CDR3 region is CASSLSSGQGNYGYTF. CDR3 nucleotide sequence: TGTGCCAGCAGTTTATCGTCGGGACAGGGAAACTATGGCTACACCTTC.

The CDR3 DNA sequence: TGTGCCAGCAGTGAATTGGGGGGGCGAATATCGTTACGGTTCTTC. Amino acids: CASSELGGRISLRFF. The V call is TRBV6-1, the J call TRBJ2-1; a possible D gene is TRBD2 (7 bases). The V end was cut by 2 bases, the J end by 15 bases, with 23 bases between. The CDR3 is 15 amino acids. CDR1 is MNHNS and CDR2 is SASEGT in the germline V gene.

The CDR3 region is CSASRGNMHTDTQYF. CDR3 nucleotides: TGCAGCGCCTCCAGGGGGAATATGCACACAGATACGCAGTATTTT. V gene TRBV29-1 combines with J gene TRBJ2-3; 7 nucleotides line up with TRBD1. The CDR3 totals 15 residues. Germline V gene sequence: CDR1 SQVTM, CDR2 ANQGSEA. Unmatched junction bases numbered 12, after V lost 7 bases and J lost 2 bases.

V gene TRBV7-8 combines with J gene TRBJ1-2; tentatively, D is TRBD1 (5 bases). This CDR3 region has 18 residues. Germline V gene sequence: CDR1 SGHVS, CDR2 FQNEAQ. Between the trimmed V and J ends, which lost 5 bases and 4 bases, there was a span of 26 bases. The CDR3 DNA is TGTGCCAGCAGCCAATCCCCAAGGGGCGGATACGCCGCCTATGGCTACACCTTC. Its translation is CASSQSPRGGYAAYGYTF.

Here the CDR3 DNA reads TGTGCCAGCAGCCCTAGCCGCGGGGGGCTCGAAAAACTGTTTTTT. Protein: CASSPSRGGLEKLFF. The chain couples TRBV28 to TRBJ1-4, with D maybe TRBD1 (6 bases). Trimming stripped 6 bases from V and 8 bases from J, with 19 bases between. The CDR3 contains 15 residues. Germline V gene lookup returns CDR1 MDHEN and CDR2 SYDVKM.

The gene calls are TRBV28 and TRBJ2-3; D might be TRBD2 (6 bases). In germline, CDR1 is MDHEN, CDR2 SYDVKM. The CDR3 has 14 residues. Trimming pared 2 bases from V and 2 bases from J, leaving 8 bases between. CDR3 DNA sequence: TGTGCCAGCAGTTTAGGGGGGACCACAGATACGCAGTATTTT. It codes for CASSLGGTTDTQYF.